This T cell receptor (beta chain) derives from a study of OX40 agonist ivuxolimab in advanced cancers. Turning to the study itself: The patients received agonistic anti-OX40 (CD134) antibody ivuxolimab. In this trial design, patients received ivuxolimab intravenously at 0.01 to 10 mg/kg every 2 weeks. Males comprised about 84% of the group, whose mean age was about 61 years (range roughly 23 to 80).

This clone showed up just a few times. The target antigen is unknown. Study results and limitations: In the 0.1-3.0 mg/kg groups, partial responders showed among the lowest expansion.

The CDR3 sequence is 14 residues long. Trimming removed 7 bases at V and 5 bases at J, with 18 bases between. CDR1 and CDR2 (germline): SGHNT, YYREEE (reference sequence). Libraries were prepared by immunoSEQ multiplex PCR; TCRdb keeps only in-frame clonotypes and omits some of them. The table includes roughly 50,000 clones, about nine tenths detected once. The input for sequencing was CD4+ or CD8+ T cells sorted from blood, taken in a trial of the OX40 agonist ivuxolimab. This TCR was recovered from an adult with an advanced solid tumor such as melanoma, head and neck, liver or kidney cancer. The chain combines TRBV5-4 with TRBJ2-5, with a weak D call TRBD1 (5 bases). The CDR3 is CASRGVGAGETQYF. As DNA, the CDR3 is TGTGCCAGCCGAGGTGTAGGGGCCGGGGAGACCCAGTACTTC.